The 27 T cell receptor beta chains reported below all come from one sample, sequenced in a study of blood T cell repertoires in COVID-19. The method was immunoSEQ multiplex PCR; TCRdb's version includes in-frame clones alone and lacks a portion of them. There are 180,000 or so clones in the sample; almost 85% occur only once, and 9.5% to 11% lies in the top ten. The sequencing input was PBMCs or T cells enriched from blood (not recorded which). These receptors all come from a man aged 50-59 years who had recovered from COVID-19.

V is TRBV3-1 (or the pseudogene TRBV3-2) and J is TRBJ1-2; 9 positions match TRBD1. V was pared by 3 bases and J by 6 bases, with 5 bases of the junction left unmatched. The CDR3 has 14 amino acids. Germline CDR1 is LGHDT and CDR2 is YNNKEL (reference sequence). CDR3 coding DNA: TGTGCCAGCAGCCAGACAGGGGGTATGGATGGCTACACCTTC. It specifies CASSQTGGMDGYTF.

CDR3 in amino acids: CASSLGRGVGNTEAFF. CDR3 DNA: TGCGCCAGCAGCTTGGGGCGGGGGGTTGGGAACACTGAAGCTTTCTTT. The chain carries TRBV5-1 and TRBJ1-1; the D gene is possibly TRBD1 (5 bases). V was pared by 0 bases and J by 1 base, with 13 bases between. Germline CDR1 and CDR2: SGHRS and YFSETQ. The CDR3 has 16 amino acids.

The rearrangement links TRBV18 to TRBJ2-7; 8 nucleotides agree with TRBD2. Germline trimming cut 3 bases from V and 6 bases from J; bases unmatched to any gene: 4. The CDR3 runs 13 residues. Germline assignment: CDR1 KGHSH and CDR2 LQKENI. CDR3 sequence: CASSPAGGGEQYF. The CDR3 DNA reads as TGTGCCAGCTCACCCGCGGGAGGAGGCGAGCAGTACTTC. Variable domain in full (rest from reference TRBV18 and TRBJ2-7): NAGVMQNPRHLVRRRGQEARLRCSPMKGHSHVYWYRQLPEEGLKFMVYLQKENIIDESGMPKERFSAEFPKEGPSILRIQQVVRGDSAAYFCASSPAGGGEQYFGPGTRLTVT.

V gene TRBV28 combines with J gene TRBJ2-3; weak D call: TRBD2 (6 bases). The CDR3 length is 14 residues. Germline assignment: CDR1 MDHEN and CDR2 SYDVKM. V lost 2 bases and J 10 bases, leaving 16 bases between the germline ends. In nucleotides, the CDR3 is TGTGCCAGCAGTTTAGGGGGGAGGTTGATTGCGCAGTATTTT. Encoded protein: CASSLGGRLIAQYF. Supplemented by reference TRBV28 and TRBJ2-3, the full variable domain reads DVKVTQSSRYLVKRTGEKVFLECVQDMDHENMFWYRQDPGLGLRLIYFSYDVKMKEKGDIPEGYSVSREKKERFSLILESASTNQTSMYLCASSLGGRLIAQYFGPGTRLTVL.

The rearrangement joins TRBV28 to TRBJ2-5, with TRBD2 matching 8 bases. V shed 4 bases, J shed 5 bases, and the junction held 9 bases outside the gene matches. The CDR3 is 15 residues long. In germline, CDR1 is MDHEN, CDR2 SYDVKM. The CDR3 DNA sequence: TGTGCCAGCAGTTCCCTACTAGCGGCCCAGGAGACCCAGTACTTC. It encodes CASSSLLAAQETQYF. Looking up the rest from reference TRBV28 and TRBJ2-5 gives the full variable domain: DVKVTQSSRYLVKRTGEKVFLECVQDMDHENMFWYRQDPGLGLRLIYFSYDVKMKEKGDIPEGYSVSREKKERFSLILESASTNQTSMYLCASSSLLAAQETQYFGPGTRLLVL.

CDR3 protein: CASSLRTGQGGQPQHF. CDR3 DNA: TGTGCCAGCAGTTTACGGACAGGACAGGGAGGTCAGCCCCAGCATTTT. The chain combines TRBV28 with TRBJ1-5; the match to TRBD1 covers 8 bases. The germline CDR1 and CDR2 sequences are MDHEN and SYDVKM. The CDR3 covers 16 residues. The ends lost 2 bases at V and 6 bases at J; junction bases unmatched: 9.

V and J are TRBV15 and TRBJ2-1, with 11 bases matching TRBD2. This CDR3 contains 15 residues. CDR1 and CDR2 (germline): LNHNV, YYDKDF (reference sequence). Unmatched junction bases numbered 5, after V lost 3 bases and J lost 7 bases. Here the CDR3 reads CATSSSGGAGNEQFF. CDR3 DNA: TGTGCCACCAGCAGTAGCGGGGGGGCCGGTAATGAGCAGTTCTTC.

This sequence joins TRBV4-2 and TRBJ2-1; weak D call: TRBD2 (5 bases). The CDR3 consists of 17 residues. The V end was cut by 4 bases, the J end by 5 bases, with 21 bases between. CDR1 and CDR2 from the germline V gene are LGHNA and YNFKEQ. The CDR3 loop reads CASSPQKRASSDNEQFF. For the CDR3, the DNA is TGTGCCAGCAGCCCCCAAAAGAGGGCGAGTTCGGACAATGAGCAGTTCTTC.

The genes are TRBV19 and TRBJ2-3; D possibly corresponds to TRBD2 (5 bases). Germline CDR1 LNHDA, CDR2 SQIVND (reference sequence). Between the trimmed V and J ends, which lost 5 bases and 5 bases, there was a span of 8 bases. CDR3 length equals 12 residues. Here the CDR3 DNA reads TGTGCCAGTAGTCCCCGGGGAGATACGCAGTATTTT. This translates into CASSPRGDTQYF.

The chain couples TRBV12-3 or TRBV12-4 to TRBJ1-5; 9 positions match TRBD1. The length of the CDR3 is 13 residues. V was pared by 6 bases and J by 5 bases, with 2 bases of the junction left unmatched. The CDR3 here is CASSRTGDQPQHF. CDR3 nucleotide sequence: TGTGCCAGCAGCCGGACAGGGGATCAGCCCCAGCATTTT.

V and J are TRBV9 and TRBJ1-1, with a possible D match to TRBD1 (6 bases). CDR1 and CDR2 from the germline V gene are SGDLS and YYNGEE. V lost 0 bases, J lost 1 base, and 16 bases lay in between. This CDR3 contains 17 residues. In nucleotides, the CDR3 is TGTGCCAGCAGCGTAGGCTCCGGGACACTACAGAACACTGAAGCTTTCTTT. Its translation: CASSVGSGTLQNTEAFF.

Only a few counts were recorded for this clone. V gene TRBV7-3 combines with J gene TRBJ2-3, with TRBD1 matching over 9 bases. J lost 6 bases, V lost 5 bases, and 9 bases had no gene match. The CDR3 is made up of 15 amino acids. The germline gives CDR1 SGHTA, CDR2 FQGTGA. In DNA form, the CDR3 reads TGTGCCAGCAGCCTTACAGGGGGCGCGAGGGATACGCAGTATTTT. This sequence encodes CASSLTGGARDTQYF.

The CDR3 region has the DNA TGTGCCAGTAGTACCAGGACAGGGATTTCCTTCTCCTACGAGCAGTACTTC. Translating it yields CASSTRTGISFSYEQYF. V and J are TRBV19 and TRBJ2-7; 8 bases fit TRBD1. Trimming removed 4 bases from V and 0 bases from J; junction bases left unmatched: 11. The CDR3 has 17 amino acids. Germline assignment: CDR1 LNHDA and CDR2 SQIVND (reference sequence).

The chain has TRBV5-1 and TRBJ2-5; TRBD1 is a possible D gene (7 bases). The CDR3 covers 14 residues. Trimming pared 0 bases from V and 5 bases from J, leaving 11 bases between. The germline V gene encodes CDR1 SGHRS and CDR2 YFSETQ. This CDR3 reads CASSLEQGRETQYF. CDR3 DNA sequence: TGCGCCAGCAGCTTGGAACAGGGGAGGGAGACCCAGTACTTC.

The chain joins TRBV28 to TRBJ1-1, with a weak D call TRBD1 (5 bases). The length of the CDR3 is 13 residues. Between the trimmed V and J ends, which lost 6 bases and 4 bases, there was a span of 12 bases. Germline V CDR1 and CDR2: MDHEN, SYDVKM. This chain's CDR3 is CASRPGGGTEAFF. CDR3 DNA sequence: TGTGCCAGCAGACCCGGGGGTGGCACTGAAGCTTTCTTT.

V is TRBV7-9 and J is TRBJ1-1; D not certain. Germline-derived CDR1 and CDR2 are SEHNR and FQNEAQ (reference sequence). The germline V and J ends were trimmed by 6 bases and 5 bases, with 10 bases remaining between them. The CDR3 consists of 12 residues. The CDR3 loop is CASSRWSTEAFF. DNA for the CDR3: TGTGCCAGCAGTCGCTGGAGTACTGAAGCTTTCTTT.

The chain joins TRBV14 to TRBJ2-1, with 7 bases that match TRBD2. This CDR3 has 16 amino acids. Germline V CDR1 and CDR2: SGHDN, FVKESK. V lost 0 bases, J lost 3 bases, and 5 bases stayed unmatched. CDR3 sequence reads: CASSQEDSGYYNEQFF. As DNA, the CDR3 is TGTGCCAGCAGCCAAGAGGATAGCGGGTACTACAATGAGCAGTTCTTC.

The V call is TRBV5-4, the J call TRBJ1-1; D is unclear. This CDR3 is built from 16 residues. The V and J ends lost 3 bases and 1 base respectively, with 16 bases between them. Germline V lookup: CDR1 SGHNT, CDR2 YYREEE (reference sequence). In nucleotides, the CDR3 is TGTGCCAGCAGCTCCGCGGGTCGAGTTACGAACACTGAAGCTTTCTTT. The encoded protein is CASSSAGRVTNTEAFF.

The V and J genes are TRBV5-1 and TRBJ1-3, with D possibly TRBD1 on 5 matching bases. The germline V gene has CDR1 SGHRS and CDR2 YFSETQ. The V end lost 0 bases, the J end lost 2 bases, and 9 bases lay between the germline ends. The CDR3 loop spans 15 amino acids. CDR3 nucleotides: TGCGCCAGCAGCTTGGGGTCAGGGACTGGAAACACCATATATTTT. This encodes CASSLGSGTGNTIYF.

The genes are TRBV7-6 and TRBJ1-1; D possibly corresponds to TRBD1 (6 bases). Germline lookup yields CDR1 SGHVS and CDR2 FNYEAQ. The CDR3 spans 16 residues. Trimming took 3 bases from V and 5 from J, leaving 19 bases between them. The CDR3 spells CASSLGQGVARTEAFF. CDR3 in DNA: TGTGCCAGCAGCTTGGGACAAGGGGTCGCTAGGACTGAAGCTTTCTTT.

The chain combines TRBV18 with TRBJ1-5; weak D call: TRBD1 (5 bases). Trimming took 2 bases from V and 0 from J, leaving 11 bases between them. CDR1 is KGHSH and CDR2 is LQKENI in the germline V gene. The CDR3 sequence is 16 residues long. The CDR3 here is CASSPVAGNSNQPQHF. The DNA of the CDR3 is TGTGCCAGCTCACCAGTGGCAGGGAATAGCAATCAGCCCCAGCATTTT. The variable domain in full, completed from reference TRBV18 and TRBJ1-5, reads NAGVMQNPRHLVRRRGQEARLRCSPMKGHSHVYWYRQLPEEGLKFMVYLQKENIIDESGMPKERFSAEFPKEGPSILRIQQVVRGDSAAYFCASSPVAGNSNQPQHFGDGTRLSIL.

The rearrangement links TRBV19 to TRBJ2-7, with 7 positions matching TRBD1. The germline V gene has CDR1 LNHDA and CDR2 SQIVND (reference sequence). V was pared by 6 bases and J by 7 bases, with 9 bases of the junction left unmatched. The CDR3 is 13 amino acids. Here the CDR3 DNA reads TGTGCCAGTAGCAAGACAGGGACGGAGGAGCAGTACTTC. Its translation is CASSKTGTEEQYF.

This clone occurred once. This chain connects TRBV4-1 to TRBJ1-3, with a weak D call TRBD1 (6 bases). The CDR3 length is 19 residues. V lost 1 base to trimming and J lost 4 bases, with 23 bases between them. Germline V gives CDR1 MGHRA, CDR2 YSYEKL. CDR3 protein: CASSQGKGVTSGPGNTIYF. CDR3 DNA sequence: TGCGCCAGCAGCCAAGGGAAGGGGGTAACCTCCGGGCCCGGAAACACCATATATTTT.

Here the CDR3 reads CASTRIPLSGNTIYF. In DNA, the CDR3 is TGTGCCAGCACCAGGATCCCTCTCTCTGGAAACACCATATATTTT. The chain couples TRBV6-5 to TRBJ1-3; D remains ambiguous. Germline loops: CDR1 MNHEY, CDR2 SVGAGI. CDR3 size: 15 residues. Deletions cut 7 bases from V and 0 bases from J, with 13 bases between.

The chain recombines TRBV5-5 with TRBJ1-1, with D unclear. Trimming took off 4 bases at V and 0 bases at J, with 16 bases between the two ends. Germline lookup yields CDR1 SGHKS and CDR2 YYEKEE (reference sequence). The CDR3 spans 16 residues. The CDR3 sequence is CASSPDGGGMNTEAFF. In DNA, the CDR3 is TGTGCCAGCAGCCCGGACGGAGGAGGGATGAACACTGAAGCTTTCTTT.

The chain employs TRBV5-1 and TRBJ2-3; a possible D gene is TRBD1 (5 bases). Trimming cost V 1 base and J 0 bases, with 12 bases left between them. The germline V gene has CDR1 SGHRS and CDR2 YFSETQ. The length of the CDR3 is 16 residues. The CDR3 coding sequence is TGCGCCAGCAGCTTGACAGGCACCTATAGCACAGATACGCAGTATTTT. Its translation: CASSLTGTYSTDTQYF.

V gene TRBV11-2 combines with J gene TRBJ1-5; 10 nucleotides match TRBD1. Unmatched junction bases numbered 8, after V lost 5 bases and J lost 7 bases. This CDR3 is 15 amino acids long. Germline loops: CDR1 SGHAT, CDR2 FQNNGV. CDR3 protein: CASSPDRGLGQPQHF. CDR3 DNA: TGTGCCAGCAGCCCCGACAGGGGGCTGGGCCAGCCCCAGCATTTT.